One and the same sample provided the 11 T cell receptor beta chains below, sequenced in a study of response to subunit inactivated influenza vaccine. Each CDR3 protein is one row after TCRdb ran MiXCR on the RT-PCR reads. The sample lists around 470,000 distinct CDR3 sequences, 7.2% occurring once. The specimen was PBMCs from blood, collected roughly 24 months after vaccination. Receptors were obtained from a man between 50 and 69 years old who received an inactivated influenza vaccine.

The chain uses TRBV20-1 and TRBJ2-2; TRBD2 matches at 7 bases. J lost 1 base, V lost 1 base, and 9 bases had no gene match. CDR3 length: 17 residues. Looked up from germline, CDR1 is DFQATT and CDR2 is SNEGSKA (reference sequence). CDR3: CSARGLSGTKNTGELFF. For the CDR3, the DNA is TGCAGTGCTAGAGGACTCTCCGGGACTAAGAACACCGGGGAGCTGTTTTTT.

The chain has TRBV11-3 and TRBJ2-1; D call uncertain. CDR3 length: 13 residues. The germline V gene encodes CDR1 SGHNT and CDR2 YENEEA. With 3 bases removed from V and 9 bases from J, the gap between germline ends came to 12 bases. In DNA, the CDR3 is TGTGCCAGCAGCTTGGTACCCCGTGGTGAGCAGTTCTTC. This sequence encodes CASSLVPRGEQFF.

There are a few counts of this clonotype. J is TRBJ2-7 and V is TRBV25-1; maybe TRBD2 (5 bases). The CDR3 contains 14 residues. Per the germline V gene, CDR1 is MGHDK and CDR2 is SYGVNS. The V end was cut by 6 bases, the J end by 4 bases, with 16 bases between. As DNA, the CDR3 is TGTGCCAGCAGCCCCAGCCGGACTGAGTACGAGCAGTACTTC. Translation gives CASSPSRTEYEQYF.

The chain joins TRBV4-2 to TRBJ2-2; 11 nucleotides line up with TRBD2. CDR1 and CDR2 (germline): LGHNA, YNFKEQ. CDR3 length: 16 residues. Germline trimming cut 3 bases from V and 4 bases from J; bases unmatched to any gene: 4. This CDR3 is CASSQPGLAATGELFF. The CDR3 DNA follows: TGTGCCAGCAGCCAGCCGGGACTAGCGGCCACCGGGGAGCTGTTTTTT.

This clonotype has more than one count but fewer than ten. V and J are TRBV7-3 and TRBJ2-2; no clear D gene. The germline gives CDR1 SGHTA, CDR2 FQGTGA. The CDR3 is 14 residues long. The germline V and J ends were trimmed by 2 bases and 4 bases, with 8 bases remaining between them. This chain's CDR3 is CASSLAARTGELFF. As DNA, the CDR3 is TGTGCCAGCAGCTTAGCAGCCCGCACCGGGGAGCTGTTTTTT.

This clonotype was seen repeatedly, ten times or more. The V and J genes are TRBV11-2 and TRBJ2-5; TRBD1 matches 9 bases. Germline CDR1 reads SGHAT; CDR2 reads FQNNGV. The length of the CDR3 is 17 residues. Trimming at V came to 4 bases and at J to 4 bases, leaving 13 bases not matched to a gene. The CDR3: CASSSRFRTGVTETQYF. In nucleotides, the CDR3 is TGTGCCAGCAGCTCAAGATTTAGGACAGGGGTAACAGAGACCCAGTACTTC. The full variable domain, with the rest looked up from reference TRBV11-2 and TRBJ2-5, is EAGVAQSPRYKIIEKRQSVAFWCNPISGHATLYWYQQILGQGPKLLIQFQNNGVVDDSQLPKDRFSAERLKGVDSTLKIQPAKLEDSAVYLCASSSRFRTGVTETQYFGPGTRLLVL.

This clonotype was observed at least ten times. The chain combines TRBV20-1 with TRBJ2-3, with 9 bases lining up with TRBD1. The J segment lost 5 bases and the V segment lost 2 bases, leaving 8 bases of the junction unmatched. From germline, CDR1 is DFQATT and CDR2 SNEGSKA (reference sequence). This CDR3 contains 15 residues. CDR3 sequence: CSARPTGGQIDTQYF. The CDR3 coding sequence is TGCAGTGCTAGACCGACAGGGGGTCAAATAGATACGCAGTATTTT.

This clonotype was seen more than once but under ten times. The J gene is TRBJ1-2, the V gene TRBV4-1, with 10 bases lining up with TRBD1. CDR1 MGHRA and CDR2 YSYEKL come from the germline V gene. This CDR3 has 15 amino acids. V was pared by 2 bases and J by 5 bases, with 5 bases of the junction left unmatched. Written as DNA, the CDR3 is TGCGCCAGCAGCCAAACCCGGGACAGGGGTTATGGCTACACCTTC. This sequence encodes CASSQTRDRGYGYTF.

The gene calls are TRBV19 and TRBJ2-2, with D perhaps matching TRBD1 or TRBD2 (5 bases each). The CDR3 contains 15 residues. Germline assignment: CDR1 LNHDA and CDR2 SQIVND (reference sequence). V lost 3 bases, J lost 4 bases, and 12 bases lay in between. CDR3 in amino acids: CASSIGAGVTGELFF. The CDR3 nucleotides are TGTGCCAGTAGTATCGGGGCAGGTGTCACCGGGGAGCTGTTTTTT.

There are many counts of this clonotype. The chain is built from TRBV29-1 and TRBJ1-1; D is ambiguous. CDR3 length: 11 residues. V was pared by 8 bases and J by 1 base, with 8 bases between. In germline, CDR1 is SQVTM, CDR2 ANQGSEA. CDR3 region: CSSKENTEAFF. DNA of the CDR3: TGCAGCTCGAAAGAGAACACTGAAGCTTTCTTT.

This clonotype has more than one count but fewer than ten. This chain links TRBV6-2 or TRBV6-3 with TRBJ2-7; D unresolved. V dropped 2 bases and J dropped 3 bases, with 8 bases sitting between them. CDR1 and CDR2 (germline): MNHEY, SVGEGT. This CDR3 has 13 residues. The CDR3 nucleotides are TGTGCCAGCAGTTACGGCAGAGGCTACGAGCAGTACTTC. This sequence encodes CASSYGRGYEQYF.